These 25 T cell receptor beta chains came from one sample sequenced in a study of technical replicates of blood from a few donors. TCRdb's table, derived via immunoSEQ multiplex PCR, lists solely in-frame clones and lacks some. The sample carries about 72,000 clones, roughly 92% recorded once. The material sequenced was T cells isolated from PBMCs. The source is a human donor in good health.

This chain links TRBV9 with TRBJ1-2; perhaps TRBD1 as D (5 bases). CDR3 length: 14 residues. V gave up 0 bases and J gave up 8 bases, with 14 bases separating them. CDR1 and CDR2 (germline): SGDLS, YYNGEE. The CDR3 nucleotides read TGTGCCAGCAGCGTAGGGGACTTTGCGGGCGGCTACACCTTC. Translated, it gives CASSVGDFAGGYTF.

The V call is TRBV29-1, the J call TRBJ1-1, with D perhaps TRBD1 (6 bases). The CDR3 sequence is 14 residues long. CDR1 and CDR2 (germline): SQVTM, ANQGSEA. Trimming left V 7 bases short and J 4 bases short, with 19 bases between. The CDR3 region is CSAEDTGQGTEAFF. The CDR3 bases are TGCAGCGCAGAAGATACAGGGCAGGGCACTGAAGCTTTCTTT.

The V call is TRBV7-9, the J call TRBJ2-7; 7 bases agree with TRBD1. There are 16 residues in the CDR3. The ends lost 2 bases at V and 3 bases at J; junction bases unmatched: 10. CDR1 and CDR2 (germline): SEHNR, FQNEAQ (reference sequence). CDR3: CASSLYFGQDGYEQYF. The CDR3 nucleotides read TGTGCCAGCAGCTTATACTTTGGACAGGACGGCTACGAGCAGTACTTC.

V gene TRBV13 combines with J gene TRBJ2-3, with TRBD2 identical over 8 bases. This CDR3 has 15 residues. Per germline, CDR1 PRHDT and CDR2 FYEKMQ (reference sequence). Losses at the gene ends were 5 bases for V and 6 bases for J; bases not matched to a gene: 10. CDR3 sequence reads: CASSALADRRDTQYF. The CDR3 bases are TGTGCCAGCAGCGCACTAGCGGACCGGAGGGATACGCAGTATTTT. Looking up the rest from reference TRBV13 and TRBJ2-3 gives the full variable domain: AAGVIQSPRHLIKEKRETATLKCYPIPRHDTVYWYQQGPGQDPQFLISFYEKMQSDKGSIPDRFSAQQFSDYHSELNMSSLELGDSALYFCASSALADRRDTQYFGPGTRLTVL.

This rearrangement joins TRBV29-1 to TRBJ2-7, with 10 bases lining up with TRBD2. V shed 7 bases, J shed 5 bases, and the junction held 5 bases outside the gene matches. This CDR3 region has 12 residues. Germline lookup yields CDR1 SQVTM and CDR2 ANQGSEA. This CDR3 is CSGEGLANEQYF. The CDR3 DNA reads TGCAGCGGGGAGGGACTAGCGAACGAGCAGTACTTC.

This clone was recorded only once. V gene TRBV7-9 combines with J gene TRBJ2-7; D remains unclear. The V and J ends lost 3 bases and 1 base respectively, with 4 bases between them. The V gene's germline CDR1 is SEHNR and CDR2 FQNEAQ (reference sequence). CDR3 length: 12 amino acids. The CDR3 DNA reads TGTGCCAGCAGCTTCACTTCCTACGAGCAGTACTTC. It yields the protein CASSFTSYEQYF.

This chain joins TRBV4-1 and TRBJ2-7; a weak D match, TRBD1 (5 bases). Germline V gene sequence: CDR1 MGHRA, CDR2 YSYEKL. The CDR3 consists of 15 residues. The ends were cut back, 4 bases at V and 0 bases at J, with 13 bases in the middle. CDR3 sequence: CASSRQGLDSYEQYF. The CDR3 DNA reads as TGCGCCAGCAGCCGGCAGGGTTTAGACTCCTACGAGCAGTACTTC.

This chain's CDR3 is CSVDEGQGAGGYTF. The CDR3 DNA follows: TGCAGCGTTGACGAGGGACAGGGGGCAGGGGGCTACACCTTC. The chain joins TRBV29-1 to TRBJ1-2; 12 positions agree with TRBD1. V lost 3 bases, J lost 8 bases, and 7 bases stayed unmatched. The CDR3 totals 14 residues. In germline, CDR1 is SQVTM, CDR2 ANQGSEA.

V usage is TRBV4-1 and J usage is TRBJ2-7; the match to TRBD2 covers 13 bases. Trimming removed 3 bases from V and 5 bases from J; junction bases left unmatched: 7. This CDR3 region has 16 residues. Germline assignment: CDR1 MGHRA and CDR2 YSYEKL. In DNA form, the CDR3 reads TGCGCCAGCAGCCAGTTACTAGCGGGAGGGCCCCACGAGCAGTACTTC. This codes for CASSQLLAGGPHEQYF.

The chain employs TRBV9 and TRBJ2-5; TRBD1 agrees at 8 bases. The CDR3 is 15 residues long. J gave up 2 bases and V 4 bases, and 7 bases lay outside the gene matches. Germline V CDR1 and CDR2: SGDLS, YYNGEE. The CDR3 DNA reads TGTGCCAGCAGCTTGCAGGGGGCGCCACAAGAGACCCAGTACTTC. Translating gives CASSLQGAPQETQYF.

The rearrangement links TRBV27 to TRBJ2-6, with D unclear. There are 14 residues in the CDR3. The ends were cut back, 6 bases at V and 0 bases at J, with 6 bases in the middle. Germline loops: CDR1 MNHEY, CDR2 SMNVEV (reference sequence). CDR3 sequence reads: CASRRSSGANVLTF. DNA of the CDR3: TGTGCCAGCAGGAGGTCCTCTGGGGCCAACGTCCTGACTTTC.

This chain connects TRBV30 to TRBJ2-5, with TRBD2 matching over 11 bases. The J call could be wrong; TRBJ2-7 is a better fit for the DNA end. The CDR3 has 17 residues. Per the germline V gene, CDR1 is GTSNPN and CDR2 is SVGIG (reference sequence). The CDR3 region has the DNA TGTGCCTGGAGTCTTTTTACCGGGACTAGCGGAACCTACGAGCAGTACTTC. This codes for CAWSLFTGTSGTYEQYF.

In DNA form, the CDR3 reads TGTGCCAGCAGCAAAGCGCCCCAGTTCAATCAGCCCCAGCATTTT. It codes for CASSKAPQFNQPQHF. The chain carries TRBV21-1 and TRBJ1-5; the tabulated D call, TRBD1, remains unverified against the DNA. TRBV21-1 is a recognized pseudogene. The CDR3 sequence is 15 residues long.

V and J are TRBV7-2 and TRBJ1-2; TRBD1 might be the D (6 bases). The V end lost 5 bases, the J end lost 3 bases, and 22 bases lay between the germline ends. CDR1 is SGHTA and CDR2 is FQGNSA in the germline V gene. The CDR3 loop spans 17 amino acids. This chain's CDR3 is CASSQYSGGYGDYGYTF. For the CDR3, the DNA is TGTGCCAGCAGCCAGTACTCGGGGGGCTATGGGGACTATGGCTACACCTTC.

V usage is TRBV19 and J usage is TRBJ1-1, with a weak D call TRBD1 (6 bases). The CDR3 is 17 amino acids. CDR1 and CDR2 (germline): LNHDA, SQIVND (reference sequence). Trimming removed 3 bases at V and 3 bases at J, with 20 bases between. The CDR3 DNA is TGTGCCAGTAGTATCACCGGCCTGACAGGTCCCGACACTGAAGCTTTCTTT. It translates to CASSITGLTGPDTEAFF.

This clone was detected a few times. The genes are TRBV29-1 and TRBJ1-2; TRBD1 matches 7 bases. J was trimmed by 4 bases and V by 3 bases; bases with no gene match: 5. Germline CDR1 is SQVTM and CDR2 is ANQGSEA. The CDR3 length is 13 residues. In nucleotides, the CDR3 is TGCAGCGTTGAGGGACAGCGGTCCTATGGCTACACCTTC. It is translated as CSVEGQRSYGYTF.

This sequence joins TRBV2 and TRBJ2-5; TRBD1 might be the D (5 bases). This CDR3 is 12 amino acids long. Germline V gene lookup returns CDR1 SNHLY and CDR2 FYNNEI. The V end lost 7 bases, the J end lost 0 bases, and 6 bases lay between the germline ends. The CDR3 nucleotides are TGTGCCAGCAAGGGGTACCAAGAGACCCAGTACTTC. It translates to CASKGYQETQYF.

The rearrangement uses TRBV5-4 and TRBJ2-1; 10 bases are a match to TRBD2. Germline loops: CDR1 SGHNT, CDR2 YYREEE (reference sequence). The CDR3 spans 15 residues. V was pared by 4 bases and J by 4 bases, with 5 bases of the junction left unmatched. The CDR3 spells CASSLPSGRYNEQFF. In DNA, the CDR3 is TGTGCCAGCAGCCTACCTAGCGGGAGATACAATGAGCAGTTCTTC.

This clone appeared once. The chain couples TRBV18 to TRBJ2-5; D not resolved. V was pared by 0 bases and J by 2 bases, with 10 bases between. The CDR3 spans 15 residues. Looked up from germline, CDR1 is KGHSH and CDR2 is LQKENI. The CDR3 coding sequence is TGTGCCAGCTCACCACCCAAAGCTAGTCAAGAGACCCAGTACTTC. It specifies CASSPPKASQETQYF.

The V and J genes are TRBV7-3 and TRBJ1-1; tentative D call: TRBD1 (6 bases). CDR3 length: 14 residues. The ends were cut back, 2 bases at V and 0 bases at J, with 7 bases in the middle. Germline CDR1 and CDR2: SGHTA and FQGTGA. The chain's CDR3 is CASSLQGMNTEAFF. In DNA form, the CDR3 reads TGTGCCAGCAGCTTACAGGGGATGAACACTGAAGCTTTCTTT.

The chain employs TRBV10-1 and TRBJ1-5, with a tentative D call TRBD1 (6 bases). Germline loops: CDR1 WNHNN, CDR2 SYGVQD (reference sequence). V lost 8 bases and J lost 6, with 14 bases in between. The length of the CDR3 is 13 residues. In DNA, the CDR3 is TGCGCCAGCTCAGGGGTTTCGGGTCAGCCCCAGCATTTT. This sequence encodes CASSGVSGQPQHF.

The genes are TRBV19 and TRBJ1-5, with TRBD1 matching 9 bases. CDR1 and CDR2 (germline): LNHDA, SQIVND (reference sequence). Germline trimming cut 4 bases from V and 10 bases from J; bases unmatched to any gene: 11. The CDR3 extends over 15 amino acids. The chain's CDR3 is CASSTEQGARGPQHF. The CDR3 DNA sequence: TGTGCCAGTAGTACTGAACAGGGGGCACGAGGCCCCCAGCATTTT.

The rearrangement links TRBV18 to TRBJ2-7; D is possibly TRBD2 (5 bases). Germline V CDR1 and CDR2: KGHSH, LQKENI. V lost 1 base and J 3 bases, leaving 13 bases between the germline ends. The CDR3 runs to 15 residues. Written as DNA, the CDR3 is TGTGCCAGCTCACCACAGGTAGGACTCATCTACGAGCAGTACTTC. It translates to CASSPQVGLIYEQYF. The whole variable domain, remainder taken from reference TRBV18 and TRBJ2-7, is NAGVMQNPRHLVRRRGQEARLRCSPMKGHSHVYWYRQLPEEGLKFMVYLQKENIIDESGMPKERFSAEFPKEGPSILRIQQVVRGDSAAYFCASSPQVGLIYEQYFGPGTRLTVT.

The chain carries TRBV7-2 and TRBJ1-5, with a weak D call TRBD1 (5 bases). Germline lookup yields CDR1 SGHTA and CDR2 FQGNSA. This CDR3 spans 15 amino acids. V lost 5 bases and J lost 4, with 15 bases in between. The chain's CDR3 is CASSPFRDSNQPQHF. As DNA, the CDR3 is TGTGCCAGCAGCCCGTTCCGGGACTCGAATCAGCCCCAGCATTTT.

The V call is TRBV6-5, the J call TRBJ1-2; TRBD1 matches 7 bases. CDR1 MNHEY and CDR2 SVGAGI come from the germline V gene. This CDR3 spans 13 amino acids. The ends lost 5 bases at V and 6 bases at J; junction bases unmatched: 6. The CDR3 spells CASSQDRRHGYTF. The CDR3 region has the DNA TGTGCCAGCAGTCAGGACAGGAGGCATGGCTACACCTTC.